This T cell receptor (beta chain) comes out of a study of blood T cell repertoires in COVID-19. Study at large: T cells, B-cell-depleted T cells, or PBMCs provided the cDNA or gDNA that served as material.

Some clones are missing from TCRdb's copy, which holds only in-frame ones; the method was immunoSEQ multiplex PCR. The table lists fewer than 700,000 clones, about 89% of them singletons. Enrollment of patients from Seattle took place during active infection, with longitudinal follow-up. The CDR3 length is 13 residues. CDR1 is SGHNT, CDR2 YENEEA, per germline. V shed 4 bases and J shed 2 bases, with 8 bases lying between them. The sequenced sample was peripheral blood. V and J are TRBV11-3 and TRBJ1-1; D remains unclear. The source of this sequence is a woman in her 50s with COVID-19, enrolled during active disease. CDR3 DNA: TGTGCCAGCAGCTACAGCCCAAACACTGAAGCTTTCTTT. Protein sequence: CASSYSPNTEAFF.